This TCR beta chain was recorded in a study of cytotoxic CD8 clonotypes in ibrutinib-treated CLL. TCRdb keeps only in-frame clones here, not all; method: immunoSEQ multiplex PCR. The repertoire includes about 50,000 clones, around 53% of them detected once, and 30% to 35% sits in the top ten. This CDR3 spans 16 amino acids. Trimming at V came to 4 bases and at J to 7 bases, leaving 7 bases not matched to a gene. Germline assignment: CDR1 SNHLY and CDR2 FYNNEI. This clone has a handful of counts. The sample here was PBMCs, taken after 12 months of ibrutinib treatment. This chain uses TRBV2 with TRBJ1-6; 10 nucleotides align to TRBD1. The clonotype originates from a human donor with chronic lymphocytic leukemia. Here the CDR3 reads CASSGFTGQGNSPLHF. CDR3 in DNA: TGTGCCAGCAGTGGATTTACGGGACAGGGGAATTCACCCCTCCACTTT.